The clone carrying this TCR beta chain was seen repeatedly, ten times or more. What it binds is not known. This entry belongs to a study of neurological immune-mediated disorders. Germline trimming cut 5 bases from V and 3 bases from J; bases unmatched to any gene: 2. The CDR3 runs to 15 residues. Germline CDR1 is SGHAT and CDR2 is FQNNGV. Study results and limitations: Whereas HTLV-1-associated myelopathy showed the most TCR clonal expansion, multiple sclerosis showed the least, with levels below those of healthy controls.

TCRdb independently ran MiXCR on the 5' RACE reads; one entry per CDR3 protein. The data show fewer than 30,000 distinct CDR3 sequences, with over 5% seen just once and about 4.4% held by the top ten. This clonotype was sampled from a woman in her 40s in good health. The genes are TRBV11-2 and TRBJ2-1; 12 nucleotides agree with TRBD2. Sequencing used PBMCs. Here the CDR3 reads CASSQGLAGYNEQFF. For the CDR3, the DNA is TGTGCCAGCAGCCAGGGACTAGCGGGCTACAATGAGCAGTTCTTC.